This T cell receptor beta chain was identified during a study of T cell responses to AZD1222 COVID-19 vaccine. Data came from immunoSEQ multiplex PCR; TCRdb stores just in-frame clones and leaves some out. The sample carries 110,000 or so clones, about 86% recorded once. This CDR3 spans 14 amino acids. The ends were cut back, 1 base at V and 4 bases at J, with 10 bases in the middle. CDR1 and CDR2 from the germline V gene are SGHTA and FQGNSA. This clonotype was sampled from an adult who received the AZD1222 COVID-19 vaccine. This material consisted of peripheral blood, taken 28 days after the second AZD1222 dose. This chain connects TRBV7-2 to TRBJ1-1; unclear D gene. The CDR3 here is CASSLVQLGTEAFF. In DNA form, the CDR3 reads TGTGCCAGCAGCTTAGTACAGCTTGGCACTGAAGCTTTCTTT.